The present entry profiles one T cell receptor beta chain with its context. The target antigen is unknown. The data belong to a study of cytomegalovirus exposure and HLA in healthy donors. General study findings and limits: Segments of the TCR beta V type were, in most cases, productive about 87% or about 30% of the time in an earlier analysis. As was reported, the classifier diagnosed cytomegalovirus status with high specificity and sensitivity.

PCR employed 60 Vbeta and 13 Jbeta primers. Original processing methods: A later analysis counted around 74 million unique TCR beta chains, some 12 million shared. Using immunoSEQ multiplex PCR, the repertoire was profiled, and TCRdb retains in-frame clones only, with some absent. The DNA gave D and trimming, while V, J and clone size come from that table. The table has 100,000 to 150,000 clones, about four fifths seen once. CDR1 is SNHLY and CDR2 is FYNNEI in the germline V gene. V was clipped by 6 bases and J by 1 base, with 13 bases between them. The CDR3 has 15 amino acids. The V gene is TRBV2, the J gene TRBJ1-5, with unresolved D. The receptor comes from a woman between 40 and 50 years old in good health and CMV-seropositive. The source material was PBMCs. The CDR3 loop is CASRAGIVSNQPQHF. CDR3 DNA sequence: TGTGCCAGCAGGGCGGGGATAGTAAGCAATCAGCCCCAGCATTTT.